The 4 T cell receptor beta chains reported below all come from one sample, sequenced in a study of chemoradiotherapy in HPV16-positive cancers. Method: immunoSEQ multiplex PCR; TCRdb's copy keeps in-frame clones and lacks some. This sample has approximately 9,700 clones, with about three quarters found just once. This specimen consisted of tumor tissue, obtained from a patient who underwent chemoradiotherapy. Every receptor here comes from a human donor with HPV-associated anogenital cancer.

The V and J genes are TRBV28 and TRBJ1-3; maybe TRBD1 (5 bases). The CDR3 has 13 amino acids. The germline V gene encodes CDR1 MDHEN and CDR2 SYDVKM. Trimming shortened V by 5 bases and J by 4 bases, and 9 bases separated the two germline ends. CDR3 loop: CASSPRTGNTIYF. In nucleotides, the CDR3 is TGTGCCAGCAGTCCCCGGACAGGAAACACCATATATTTT.

This clone was found a few times. The chain has TRBV19 and TRBJ1-6; D gene ambiguous. V was pared by 7 bases and J by 6 bases, with 16 bases between. CDR3 length: 15 amino acids. Germline V gives CDR1 LNHDA, CDR2 SQIVND (reference sequence). CDR3 coding DNA: TGTGCCAGTACCCCCTCTGCGAGGCCTAATTCACCCCTCCACTTT. Its translation is CASTPSARPNSPLHF.

V and J are TRBV4-1 and TRBJ1-1; D ambiguous. This CDR3 region has 13 residues. The V end was cut by 3 bases, the J end by 0 bases, with 5 bases between. Germline V gene lookup returns CDR1 MGHRA and CDR2 YSYEKL. As DNA, the CDR3 is TGCGCCAGCAGCCAGACAATGAACACTGAAGCTTTCTTT. Residues: CASSQTMNTEAFF.

The V and J genes are TRBV7-2 and TRBJ1-2; perhaps TRBD1 as D (5 bases). The length of the CDR3 is 13 residues. The V and J ends lost 9 bases and 2 bases respectively, with 13 bases between them. CDR1 is SGHTA, CDR2 FQGNSA, per germline. The CDR3 DNA follows: TGTGCCAGATCACCGGGACTGAACTATGGCTACACCTTC. Translation: CARSPGLNYGYTF.